The rows below give T cell receptor beta chains drawn from one sample of a study of long-term antiretroviral therapy in people with HIV. The repertoire was sequenced with immunoSEQ multiplex PCR; TCRdb's copy has only in-frame clones and lacks some. This sample yields tens of thousands of clones, of which roughly 85% are seen a single time; approximately 5% belongs to the top ten. The sequences come from unsorted PBMCs, collected 0.2 years after starting antiretroviral therapy. These receptors all stem from a woman aged 25 to 39 with HIV. CDR3s include the opening cysteine and the closing phenylalanine or tryptophan. A D gene is named only where the DNA matches it firmly. Clone size, where shown, is once, few, many, or a class for clones that have expanded.

d_call	clone_size	v_call	j_call	cdr3_aa	cdr3_nt
.	few	TRBV5-1	TRBJ2-3	CASSLTGPYTDTQYF	TGCGCCAGCAGCTTGACAGGACCTTACACAGATACGCAGTATTTT
TRBD1	.	TRBV10-3	TRBJ2-3	CAISGGTGRVTYTDTQYF	TGTGCCATCAGTGGAGGGACAGGGAGGGTGACCTACACAGATACGCAGTATTTT
TRBD2	once	TRBV5-1	TRBJ2-1	CASSSGTSSGDEQFF	TGCGCCAGCAGCTCCGGGACGTCTAGCGGGGATGAGCAGTTCTTC
.	.	TRBV20-1	TRBJ2-1	CSARERSEQFF	TGCAGTGCTAGAGAACGATCAGAGCAGTTCTTC
.	.	TRBV30	TRBJ2-7	CASRQGGTYEQYF	TGTGCCTCACGACAGGGAGGTACCTACGAGCAGTACTTC
.	once	TRBV19	TRBJ2-3	CASSIVGGHTDTQYF	TGTGCCAGTAGTATAGTCGGGGGGCACACAGATACGCAGTATTTT
.	.	TRBV30	TRBJ2-2	CAWSVRSRTNTGELFF	TGTGCCTGGAGTGTTCGCAGCCGAACTAACACCGGGGAGCTGTTTTTT
TRBD2	.	TRBV7-6	TRBJ2-3	CASSLGAGNTDTQYF	TGTGCCAGCAGCTTAGGAGCGGGGAACACAGATACGCAGTATTTT
.	.	TRBV14	TRBJ1-2	CASSQVGGHYGYTF	TGTGCCAGCAGCCAAGTCGGTGGTCACTATGGCTACACCTTC
.	.	TRBV15	TRBJ2-5	CATSRARWGSQETQYF	TGTGCCACCAGCAGAGCCCGGTGGGGTTCCCAAGAGACCCAGTACTTC
.	.	TRBV30	TRBJ2-1	CAWSVQGTLGDFPGFF	TGTGCCTGGAGTGTACAGGGTACCTTGGGGGACTTTCCGGGGTTCTTC
.	.	TRBV6-5	TRBJ1-5	CASKGSNQPQHF	TGTGCCAGCAAAGGATCCAATCAGCCCCAGCATTTT
.	.	TRBV5-8	TRBJ1-5	CASSLGDRPGQPQHF	TGTGCCAGCAGCTTGGGCGATAGACCCGGTCAGCCCCAGCATTTT
.	.	TRBV6-5	TRBJ1-1	CASNFVSSSEAFF	TGTGCCAGCAATTTTGTGAGCAGTTCTGAAGCTTTCTTT
.	.	TRBV7-3	TRBJ2-1	CASSLDFSSYNEQFF	TGTGCCAGCAGCTTGGACTTCAGCTCCTACAATGAGCAGTTCTTC
TRBD1	.	TRBV13	TRBJ2-2	CASSDRTPTGQGDTGELFF	TGTGCCAGCAGCGACAGGACCCCTACTGGACAGGGAGACACCGGGGAGCTGTTTTTT
.	.	TRBV5-1	TRBJ1-2	CASSREPWATGSNGYTF	TGCGCCAGCAGCCGAGAGCCGTGGGCGACAGGTTCTAATGGCTACACCTTC
.	.	TRBV10-3	TRBJ2-3	CAISESVVGTDTQYF	TGTGCCATCAGTGAGTCGGTAGTTGGCACAGATACGCAGTATTTT
.	.	TRBV11-1	TRBJ2-2	CASSSAGGAHTGELFF	TGTGCCAGCAGCTCGGCAGGGGGGGCCCACACCGGGGAGCTGTTTTTT
.	.	TRBV30	TRBJ1-5	CACQSKGEGNQPQHF	TGTGCCTGCCAAAGTAAGGGCGAGGGCAATCAGCCCCAGCATTTT
.	.	TRBV19	TRBJ2-3	CASSIGQGATDTQYF	TGTGCCAGTAGTATAGGGCAGGGAGCCACAGATACGCAGTATTTT
TRBD2	.	TRBV11-2	TRBJ2-1	CASSPSPPGGSYNEQFF	TGTGCCAGCAGCCCCTCACCCCCGGGGGGCTCCTACAATGAGCAGTTCTTC
TRBD2	.	TRBV7-7	TRBJ2-1	CASSLGGGYNEQFF	TGTGCCAGCAGCTTAGGGGGGGGTTACAATGAGCAGTTCTTC
.	.	TRBV2	TRBJ2-1	CASSADPSEQFF	TGTGCCAGCAGTGCCGATCCTAGTGAGCAGTTCTTC
.	.	TRBV5-8	TRBJ1-4	CASSSGTKLFF	TGTGCCAGCAGTTCCGGGACGAAACTGTTTTTT
.	.	TRBV7-8	TRBJ1-3	CASSSKGDLLSGNTIYF	TGTGCCAGCAGCTCAAAAGGGGACTTACTCTCTGGAAACACCATATATTTT